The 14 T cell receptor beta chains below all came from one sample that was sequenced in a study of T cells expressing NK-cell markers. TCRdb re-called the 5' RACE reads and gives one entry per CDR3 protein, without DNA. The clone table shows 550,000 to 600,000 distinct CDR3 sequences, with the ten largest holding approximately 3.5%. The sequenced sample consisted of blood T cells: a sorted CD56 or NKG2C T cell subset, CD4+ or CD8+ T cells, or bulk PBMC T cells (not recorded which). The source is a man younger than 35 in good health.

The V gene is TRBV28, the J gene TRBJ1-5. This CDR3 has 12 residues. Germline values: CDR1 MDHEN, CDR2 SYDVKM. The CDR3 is CASTTYRQPQHF.

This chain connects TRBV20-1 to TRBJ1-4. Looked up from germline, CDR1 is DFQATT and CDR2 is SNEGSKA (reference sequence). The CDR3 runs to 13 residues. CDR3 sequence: CSARGPLGEKLFF.

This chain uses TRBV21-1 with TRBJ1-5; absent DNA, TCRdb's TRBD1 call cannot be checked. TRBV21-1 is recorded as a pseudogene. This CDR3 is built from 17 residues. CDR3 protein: CASSKYPGKGGNQPQHF.

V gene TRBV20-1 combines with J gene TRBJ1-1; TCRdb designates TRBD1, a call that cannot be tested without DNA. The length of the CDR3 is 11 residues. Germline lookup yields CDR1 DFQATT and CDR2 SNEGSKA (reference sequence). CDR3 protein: CSARWQGEAFF.

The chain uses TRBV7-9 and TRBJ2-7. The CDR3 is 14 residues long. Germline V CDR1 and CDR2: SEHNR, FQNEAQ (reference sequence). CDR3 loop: CASSFGVTAYEQYF.

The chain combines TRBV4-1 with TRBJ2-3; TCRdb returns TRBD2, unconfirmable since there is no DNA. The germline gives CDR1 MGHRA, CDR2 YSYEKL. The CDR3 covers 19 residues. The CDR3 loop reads CASSQDNPRLAGEADTQYF.

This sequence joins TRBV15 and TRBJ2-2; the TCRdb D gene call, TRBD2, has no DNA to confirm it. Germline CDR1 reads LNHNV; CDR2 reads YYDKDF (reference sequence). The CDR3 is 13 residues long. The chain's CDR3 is CATRGLNTGELFF.

The CDR3 region is CASSPTGGTEQETQYF. V usage is TRBV7-9 and J usage is TRBJ2-5; TCRdb lists TRBD1, though no DNA is available to test this call. CDR3 length: 16 amino acids. In germline, CDR1 is SEHNR, CDR2 FQNEAQ (reference sequence). The whole variable domain, filled in from reference TRBV7-9 and TRBJ2-5, reads DTGVSQNPRHKITKRGQNVTFRCDPISEHNRLYWYRQTLGQGPEFLTYFQNEAQLEKSRLLSDRFSAERPKGSFSTLEIQRTEQGDSAMYLCASSPTGGTEQETQYFGPGTRLLVL.

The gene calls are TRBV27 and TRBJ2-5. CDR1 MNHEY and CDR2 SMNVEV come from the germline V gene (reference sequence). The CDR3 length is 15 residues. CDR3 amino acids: CASSLFSGFQETQYF.

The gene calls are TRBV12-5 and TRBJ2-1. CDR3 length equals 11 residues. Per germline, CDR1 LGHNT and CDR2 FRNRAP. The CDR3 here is CASGWSNEQFF. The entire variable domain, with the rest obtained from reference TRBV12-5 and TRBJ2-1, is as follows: DARVTQTPRHKVTEMGQEVTMRCQPILGHNTVFWYRQTMMQGLELLAYFRNRAPLDDSGMPKDRFSAEMPDATLATLKIQPSEPRDSAVYFCASGWSNEQFFGPGTRLTVL.

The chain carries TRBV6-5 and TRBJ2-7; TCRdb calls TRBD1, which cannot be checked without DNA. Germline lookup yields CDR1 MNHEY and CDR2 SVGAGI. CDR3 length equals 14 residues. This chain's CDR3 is CASSYGGSAYEQYF.

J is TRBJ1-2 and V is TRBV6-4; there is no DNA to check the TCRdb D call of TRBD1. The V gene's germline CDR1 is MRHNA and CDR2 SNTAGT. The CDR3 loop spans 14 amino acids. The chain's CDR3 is CASSDPGTAFGYTF.

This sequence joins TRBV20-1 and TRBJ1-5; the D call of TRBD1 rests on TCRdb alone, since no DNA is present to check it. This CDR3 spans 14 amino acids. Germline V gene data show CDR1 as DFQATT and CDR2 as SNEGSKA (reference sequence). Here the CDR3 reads CSARAGHPNQPQHF.

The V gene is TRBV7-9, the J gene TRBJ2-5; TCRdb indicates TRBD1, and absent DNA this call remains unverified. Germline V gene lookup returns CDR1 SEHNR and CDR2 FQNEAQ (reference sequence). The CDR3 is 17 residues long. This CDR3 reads CASSSQGQVVLRETQYF.